This is a list of T cell receptor beta chains from one sample in a study of PD-1 blockade in classical Hodgkin lymphoma. Only in-frame clones appear in the TCRdb table, and some are missing; sequencing was by immunoSEQ multiplex PCR. The sample includes tens of thousands of clones, about three quarters of them seen just once. Sequencing used peripheral blood mononuclear cells (PBMCs), obtained at baseline. These receptor sequences come from a human donor with classical Hodgkin lymphoma. Each CDR3 is given without its conserved first and last residue. Expanded clones are given a class, and other clones once, few, many or no size at all.

TRBV5-4	TRBJ2-5	once	ASSSTVYQETQY
TRBV6-6	TRBJ1-5	.	ASSYAFPDSSTPQH
TRBV28	TRBJ1-1	.	ASSPSQGRETEAF
TRBV28	TRBJ1-4	few	ASSRGENEKLF
TRBV6-5	TRBJ2-7	.	ASSYSTGVDEQY
TRBV28	TRBJ1-1	.	ASSLLLGGNTEAF
TRBV6-4	TRBJ2-1	few	ASSPRSLDRGRNEQF
TRBV2	TRBJ2-1	few	ASSEPTSGTSVYNEQF
TRBV30	TRBJ2-7	.	ACQIMGEQY
TRBV27	TRBJ2-2	.	ATLDRVNTGELF
TRBV7-9	TRBJ2-2	.	ASITGARINTGELF
TRBV19	TRBJ1-2	.	ASSITAGDNYGYT
TRBV6-6	TRBJ2-5	.	ASSLAGGTQY
TRBV6-1	TRBJ1-2	.	ASSVIGGNPNYGYT
TRBV2	TRBJ2-3	few	ASSEGMGLAGVGTQY
TRBV4-1	TRBJ2-7	few	ASSQGHGQFPYEQY
TRBV7-7	TRBJ2-1	.	ASSLERLAGEQF
TRBV15	TRBJ1-2	.	ATSRGQGVNYGYT
TRBV7-8	TRBJ2-7	.	ASSLAAGRDYEQY
TRBV27	TRBJ2-2	.	ASSLSGQGADGELF
TRBV4-1	TRBJ2-7	.	ASSPGASGSYEQY
TRBV10-3	TRBJ2-1	.	AISESDSQRSSGTYNEQF
TRBV2	TRBJ1-1	.	ASTGTLTGTTEAF